This T cell receptor (beta chain) was documented in a study of technical replicates of blood from four donors. Using immunoSEQ multiplex PCR, the repertoire was profiled, and TCRdb retains in-frame clones only, with some absent. The sample yields 68,000 or so clones, roughly 97% seen once. CDR3 size: 14 residues. CDR1 and CDR2 from the germline V gene are SGHDT and YYEEEE. V dropped 0 bases and J dropped 6 bases, with 13 bases sitting between them. This clone is a singleton in its sample. The chain employs TRBV5-6 and TRBJ2-7, with D possibly TRBD2 on 5 matching bases. The source is a human donor in good health. Sequencing was done on a sample of T cells isolated from PBMCs. The CDR3 DNA sequence: TGTGCCAGCAGCTTGGCCCTCGGGGTTGGCGAGCAGTACTTC. This translates into CASSLALGVGEQYF.